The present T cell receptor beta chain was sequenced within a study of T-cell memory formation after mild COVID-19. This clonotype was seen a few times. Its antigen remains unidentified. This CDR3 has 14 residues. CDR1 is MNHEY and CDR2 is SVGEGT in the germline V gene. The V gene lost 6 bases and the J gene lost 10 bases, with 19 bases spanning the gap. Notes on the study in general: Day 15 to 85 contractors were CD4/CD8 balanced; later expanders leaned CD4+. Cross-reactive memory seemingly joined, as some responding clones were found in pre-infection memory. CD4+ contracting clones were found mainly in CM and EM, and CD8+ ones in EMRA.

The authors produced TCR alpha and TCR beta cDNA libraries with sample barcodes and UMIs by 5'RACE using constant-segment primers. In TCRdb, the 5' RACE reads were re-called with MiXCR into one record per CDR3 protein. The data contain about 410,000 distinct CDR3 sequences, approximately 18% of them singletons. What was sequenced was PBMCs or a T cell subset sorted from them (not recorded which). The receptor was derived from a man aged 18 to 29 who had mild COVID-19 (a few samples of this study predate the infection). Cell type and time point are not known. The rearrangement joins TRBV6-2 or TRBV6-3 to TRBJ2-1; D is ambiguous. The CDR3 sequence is CASRAIGNVGEQFF. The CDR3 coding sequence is TGTGCCAGCAGGGCAATCGGCAACGTGGGGGAGCAGTTCTTC.